The T cell receptor (beta chain) described here comes from a study of blood T cell repertoires in COVID-19. Study as a whole: Some COVID-19 samples were acute and others convalescent; all came from the United States, Italy and Spain. Nucleic acid was either cDNA or gDNA, and it came from T cells, B-cell-depleted T cells, or PBMCs.

This table comes from immunoSEQ multiplex PCR, and its TCRdb copy is limited to in-frame clones, with some not included. The table lists tens of thousands of clones, over 90% of them singletons. The ends were cut back, 2 bases at V and 1 base at J, with 11 bases in the middle. The germline V gene encodes CDR1 GTSNPN and CDR2 SVGIG (reference sequence). This CDR3 comprises 15 residues. The chain is built from TRBV30 and TRBJ2-2; D may be TRBD2 (5 bases). Sequenced material: peripheral blood. The TCR was taken from a human donor in a cohort sampled during active COVID-19. CDR3 bases: TGTGCCTGGAGTCAAGGGAGCAGGAACACCGGGGAGCTGTTTTTT. As protein: CAWSQGSRNTGELFF.